The source of this TCR beta chain is a study of Ad26.COV2.S vaccination and SARS-CoV-2 variants. Study details: In the study, Ad26.COV2.S was injected intramuscularly once, or twice 56 days apart. General study results and limits: Vaccine recipients posted higher spike-specific TCR breadth than their placebo counterparts. Post-vaccination spike-specific CD8+ and CD4+ T cell responses reportedly had substantial breadth. Total responses of T cells may have been underestimated by the analyses of TCR breadth and depth.

After removal of 4 bases from V and 6 bases from J, the junction contained 11 bases not matched to a gene. This CDR3 comprises 15 residues. Germline V gene sequence: CDR1 LNHDA, CDR2 SQIVND (reference sequence). The treatment is: some 20 received Ad26.COV2.S at low or high dose, single or two shots; 5 received placebo; per-sample allocation not given. Specimen acquisition occurred on day 63 following the initial vaccine or placebo injection. Sequenced by immunoSEQ multiplex PCR; TCRdb stores in-frame clones only, minus some. The sample holds a few hundred thousand clones, around 90% seen once. About this clone: Antigen specificity is unknown.

The rearrangement uses TRBV19 and TRBJ1-2; 7 nucleotides agree with TRBD1. The sample in question was peripheral blood, obtained in a trial of Ad26.COV2.S vaccine versus placebo. The clonotype comes from a person between 18 and 65 years old who received the Ad26.COV2.S COVID-19 vaccine or a placebo. CDR3 in DNA: TGTGCCAGTAGTACTAATCGACAGGGAGGAAATGGCTACACCTTC. It is translated as CASSTNRQGGNGYTF. Full variable domain (remainder filled in from reference TRBV19 and TRBJ1-2): DGGITQSPKYLFRKEGQNVTLSCEQNLNHDAMYWYRQDPGQGLRLIYYSQIVNDFQKGDIAEGYSVSREKKESFPLTVTSAQKNPTAFYLCASSTNRQGGNGYTFGSGTRLTVV.